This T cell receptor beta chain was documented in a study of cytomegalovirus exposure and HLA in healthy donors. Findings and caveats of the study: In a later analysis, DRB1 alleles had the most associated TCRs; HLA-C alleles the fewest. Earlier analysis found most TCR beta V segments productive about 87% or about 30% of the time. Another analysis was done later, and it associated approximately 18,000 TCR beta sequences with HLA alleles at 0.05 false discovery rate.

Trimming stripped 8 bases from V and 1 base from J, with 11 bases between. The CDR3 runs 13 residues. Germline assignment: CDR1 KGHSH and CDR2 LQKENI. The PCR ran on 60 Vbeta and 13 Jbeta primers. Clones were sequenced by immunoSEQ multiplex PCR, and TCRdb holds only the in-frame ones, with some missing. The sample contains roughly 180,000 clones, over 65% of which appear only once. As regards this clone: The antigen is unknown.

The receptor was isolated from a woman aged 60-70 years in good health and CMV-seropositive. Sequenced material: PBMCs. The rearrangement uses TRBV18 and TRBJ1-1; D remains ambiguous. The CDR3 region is CASGRDGNTEAFF. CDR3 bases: TGTGCCAGCGGCCGGGATGGGAACACTGAAGCTTTCTTT.